This TCR beta chain was documented in a study of cytomegalovirus exposure and HLA in healthy donors (dated by TCRdb to about 2017). General notes on the study: According to an earlier analysis of 587 of the donors, 150 million to 200 million T cells yielded 95 million to 140 million unique TCR beta sequences and approximately 300 Gb of sequence data. In a later genetic analysis, genome-wide SNP genotypes for about three fifths of the 666 donors were used, and that subset was treated as a discovery cohort. Roughly 300 gigabases of sequencing data and tens of millions of unique TCR sequences made up an early release that covered 500 to 650 HLA-typed donors. Using immunosequencing, the study profiled T cell repertoires from roughly 650 subjects and related those repertoires to cytomegalovirus serostatus. Of the approximately 400 genotyped donors, approximately 83% fell in the genetic ancestry cluster associated with self-reported Caucasian donors. All discovery cohort repertoires had been generated on a single sequencing platform. Rather than using new phenotypic data, the later analysis identified candidate immune exposures from TCR beta sequences and from how often those sequences occurred across donors. To predict cytomegalovirus infection status, the study combined high-throughput TCR immunosequencing, statistical association of individual TCRs with disease status, and machine learning. To study patterns of TCR occurrence, a later analysis re-analyzed previously published TCR beta repertoires from 666 donors and added high-resolution HLA genotyping. Among 398 genotyped donors of the cohort, an average of approximately 250,000 unique TCR beta nucleotide sequences were sequenced per donor, approximately 20% of them non-productive. To decide whether each TCR beta V gene segment behaved as functional or pseudogenic, an earlier analysis of several hundred of the donors relied on high-throughput TCR beta sequencing. Donor age, sex, ethnicity and CMV serostatus were compiled alongside the repertoire data. The study was designed to test whether signatures of past pathogen exposure could be identified by cataloging public T cell receptors. Both class I and class II loci were covered by HLA typing, at four-digit resolution. Four to six DR-DQ haplotypes were handled as single units for association and clustering, since linkage in the cohort was strong. Along with the roughly 670-subject first cohort, a separate validation cohort of more than 90 different subjects was used. The number of typed donors differed by locus: about 620-640 for A, B, C, DRB1 and DQB1; 500 to 550 for DQA1; 600 to 610 for DPA1; and some 450 for DPB1. Results the study describes overall, beyond this receptor: According to a later analysis, TCR association rates differed among HLA loci, with DRB1 alleles showing the most associated TCRs and HLA-C alleles showing the fewest. An association between a missense DCLRE1C variant and V-gene and J-gene trimming of TCR beta chains was found in a later genetic analysis and replicated in an independent cohort. The presence/absence analyses assumed that sequencing depth was roughly uniform across donors, and that assumption may not be true. A further reported finding was that TCR beta sequences accurately predicted the HLA-A and HLA-B alleles for most subjects in the first cohort. When HLA alleles, especially DR and DQ, strongly co-occurred, attributing TCR associations to individual alleles was difficult. A later genetic analysis reported fewer N-insertions in productive TCRs among donors in an Asian-associated ancestry cluster than the approximately 700-donor mean. The cohort was sequenced for TCR beta chains only, and without alpha or paired-chain data the features that could be detected were limited. Several of the top co-occurrence clusters appeared to be linked to parvovirus B19, influenza, CMV and Epstein-Barr virus, according to a later analysis. Because the 87-base-pair reads could not distinguish some IMGT-functional V segments, including TRBV6-2 and TRBV6-3, those segments were excluded. Across donors, most TCR sequences were observed very rarely, whereas some public TCRs were present in many individuals. A cluster of highly shared sequence variants was judged likely to be a technical artifact of the sequencing pipeline. Correlated functional status among segregating V segments might reflect linkage disequilibrium, but an unknown experimental factor could not be ruled out. Compared with equally common non-associated chains, HLA-associated TCR beta chains in a later analysis were more clonally expanded and had lower generation probabilities. HLA typing was unavailable for some donors at each locus, so association tests used only the typed subset. According to a later analysis, most CMV-associated TCR beta chains appeared to be HLA-restricted, and the HLA associations seemed to be driven largely by CMV exposure. The study listed approximately 150 TCR beta chains as associated with cytomegalovirus. A few of the identified cytomegalovirus-associated TCR beta chains were confirmed in vitro to be specific for cytomegalovirus antigens. Because counts were too low, some 16 rarely observed V segments, including chromosome 9 orphons, were excluded from the earlier analysis of some 540 of the donors. In a later analysis, some 17,000 TCR beta sequences were associated with specific HLA alleles at a false discovery rate of 0.05. The classifier was reported to diagnose cytomegalovirus status with high specificity and sensitivity in both the original cohort and the validation cohort. Broadly in line with IMGT annotations, most TCR beta V segments showed up in productive rearrangements about 87% or about 30% of the time in an earlier analysis of 587 of the donors. For the cohort, immune exposure information was limited to CMV serostatus. The authors suggested that the approach could potentially be generalized to other disease states and immunological phenotypes.

The CDR3, from cysteine to phenylalanine, totals 13 residues. The entry retains the CDR3 DNA only, 39 bases that are in frame from base 1. CDR1 and CDR2 were assigned from the germline V gene as MNHEY and SVGAGI. Cut back by 2 bases and 5 bases, the V and J ends lie 10 bases apart. Library prep was done by the immunoSEQ multiplex PCR assay. For the multiplex PCR, a mixture combining 60 forward primers for TCR Vbeta segments and 13 reverse primers for TCR Jbeta segments was used. Amplification of the CDR3 region of rearranged TCR beta genes was performed with a multiplex PCR assay on genomic DNA. On the Illumina HiSeq System, the amplified TCR beta libraries were sequenced as 87-base-pair reads. As for the original processing: Across the 670 or so repertoires, a later analysis counted around 80 million unique TCR beta chains, roughly 11 million of which were shared by at least two donors. Raw reads were error-corrected and collapsed into unique sequences by a nearest-neighbor algorithm in which closely related sequences were merged to remove PCR and sequencing errors. CDR3 sequences were aligned to IMGT reference sequences to assign V, D and J gene segments. For a sequence to be retained, a match of at least six nucleotides to both a V gene segment and a J gene segment was required. A rearrangement was called productive if the CDR3 had no stop codons and remained in frame with V and J, and every other rearrangement was called non-productive. CDR3 was defined by IMGT convention, running from the second conserved V-encoded cysteine to the conserved J-encoded phenylalanine. The earlier analysis of a few hundred of the donors excluded any sequence lacking an unambiguous match to a single V gene segment. An earlier analysis of 450 to 650 of the donors called V segments functional above 56.7% productive rearrangements and segregating when the between-donor standard deviation exceeded 5%. A statistical classification framework was built to diagnose cytomegalovirus status from the catalog of TCR beta chain sequences. In a later analysis, TCR nucleotide sequences were compared against IMGT/GENE-DB human TR gene sequences so that V and J genes could be assigned. Using the TCRdist pipeline, a later analysis assigned CDR3 sequences along with most-parsimonious VDJ recombination scenarios. In a later analysis, every TCR beta chain was defined by the combination of its CDR3 amino acid sequence and its V-gene family, and reads without a unique V-gene family were dropped. To address suspected cross-contamination and a sequencing artifact, a later analysis removed around 600 highly shared, low-generation-probability nucleotide sequences. In a later analysis, a clonal expansion index for each public chain was calculated from normalized within-repertoire ranks of inferred template counts. Generation probabilities in a later analysis came from a VDJ recombination model fitted to out-of-frame rearrangements, and those results were checked against IGoR. A later analysis scored TCR-TCR, TCR-HLA and TCR-CMV co-occurrence with hypergeometric tests, applying a repertoire-size bias correction to TCR pairs. To estimate false discovery rates, a later analysis permuted the HLA or CMV assignments 20 times. In a later analysis, co-occurring TCRs were grouped using DBSCAN, and TCRdist sequence similarity was added for clustering within HLA-allele-positive subsets. For co-occurrence clustering, repertoires with fewer than 30,000 or more than 120,000 public chains were excluded, along with about five repertoires with anomalous nucleotide sharing. TCRdb limited this immuneACCESS table to in-frame rearrangements with V and J called. A share of clones is missing; checked studies link under half to unresolved V genes, and the rest is unexplained. The DNA was the basis for D and trimming; V, J and clone size are from that table. Across this sample there are some 180,000 clones, with approximately 79% seen only once. Approximately 4.7% of the sample belongs to the ten largest clones.

In its sample, this clone was seen a few times. Its cognate antigen has yet to be identified. The record has no base qualities; no much larger clone is one base away. The cohort was made up of under 800 healthy bone marrow donors. All cohort members were sampled while nominally healthy, although unrecorded immune exposures were likely present. The donor was CMV seropositive and belonged to the group of 250 to 300 seropositive cohort members. Each donor provided a peripheral blood sample, and peripheral blood mononuclear cells were used for TCR beta sequencing. Genomic DNA was extracted from the blood cell samples with the Qiagen DNeasy Blood Extraction Kit.

This TCR was recovered from a woman in her 30s in good health and CMV-seropositive. Sequencing used PBMCs. This sequence uses TRBV6-5 and TRBJ2-7; TRBD1 is perhaps the D gene, given 5 matching bases. The CDR3: CASSYRGVDEQYF. The DNA reads as follows: TGTGCCAGCAGTTACAGGGGTGTGGACGAGCAGTACTTC.